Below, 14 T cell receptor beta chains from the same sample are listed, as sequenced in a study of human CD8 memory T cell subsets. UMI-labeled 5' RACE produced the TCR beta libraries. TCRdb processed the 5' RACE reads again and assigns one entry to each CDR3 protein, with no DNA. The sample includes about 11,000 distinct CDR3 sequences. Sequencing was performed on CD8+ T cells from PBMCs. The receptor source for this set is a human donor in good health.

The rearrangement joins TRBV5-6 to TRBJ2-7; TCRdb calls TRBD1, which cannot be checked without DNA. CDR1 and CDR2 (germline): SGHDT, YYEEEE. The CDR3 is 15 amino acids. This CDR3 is CASSLGGQEEDEQYF.

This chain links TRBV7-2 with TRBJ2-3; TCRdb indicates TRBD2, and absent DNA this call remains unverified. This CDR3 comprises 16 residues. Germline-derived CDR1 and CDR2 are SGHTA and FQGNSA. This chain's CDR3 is CASSLEAETSTDTQYF.

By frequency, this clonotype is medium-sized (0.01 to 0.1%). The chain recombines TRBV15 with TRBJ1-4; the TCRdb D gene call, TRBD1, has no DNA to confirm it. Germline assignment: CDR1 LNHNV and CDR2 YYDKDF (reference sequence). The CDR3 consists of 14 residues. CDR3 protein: CATSTGQGEEKLFF.

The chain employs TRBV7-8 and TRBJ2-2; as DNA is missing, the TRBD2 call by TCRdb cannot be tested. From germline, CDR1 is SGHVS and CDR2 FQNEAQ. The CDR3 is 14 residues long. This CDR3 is CASSLVNPPGELFF.

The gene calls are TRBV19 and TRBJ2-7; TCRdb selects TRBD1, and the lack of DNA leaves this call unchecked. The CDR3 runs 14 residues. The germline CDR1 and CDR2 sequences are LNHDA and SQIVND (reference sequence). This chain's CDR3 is CASSIGTGAYEQYF.

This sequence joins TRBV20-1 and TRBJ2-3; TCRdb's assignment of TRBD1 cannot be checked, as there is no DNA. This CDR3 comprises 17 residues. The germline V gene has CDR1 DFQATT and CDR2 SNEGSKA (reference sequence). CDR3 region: CSARVPWDRESVNTQYF.

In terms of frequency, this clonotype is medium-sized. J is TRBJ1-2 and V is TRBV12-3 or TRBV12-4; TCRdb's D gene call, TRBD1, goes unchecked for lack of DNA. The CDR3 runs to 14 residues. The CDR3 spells CASRQKTGRSGYTF.

CDR3 loop: CASETRGATGETQYF. This rearrangement joins TRBV19 to TRBJ2-5; TCRdb returns TRBD2, unconfirmable since there is no DNA. CDR1 LNHDA and CDR2 SQIVND come from the germline V gene (reference sequence). The CDR3 has 15 amino acids.

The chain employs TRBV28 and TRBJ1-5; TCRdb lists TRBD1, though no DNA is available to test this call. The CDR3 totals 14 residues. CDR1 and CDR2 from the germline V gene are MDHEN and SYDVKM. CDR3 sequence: CASSSTGSNQPQHF.

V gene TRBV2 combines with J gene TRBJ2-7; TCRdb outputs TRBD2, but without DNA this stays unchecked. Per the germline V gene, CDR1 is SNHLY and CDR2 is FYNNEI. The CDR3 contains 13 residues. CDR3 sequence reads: CASSGRLAGEQYF.

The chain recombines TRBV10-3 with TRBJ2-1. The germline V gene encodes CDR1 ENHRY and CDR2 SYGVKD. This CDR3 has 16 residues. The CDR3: CAISGGSDLINYEQFF.

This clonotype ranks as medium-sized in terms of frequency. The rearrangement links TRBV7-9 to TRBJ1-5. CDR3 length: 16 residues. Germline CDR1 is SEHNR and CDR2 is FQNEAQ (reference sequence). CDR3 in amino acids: CASSSPYDSGNQPQHF. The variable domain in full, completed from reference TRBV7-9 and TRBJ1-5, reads DTGVSQNPRHKITKRGQNVTFRCDPISEHNRLYWYRQTLGQGPEFLTYFQNEAQLEKSRLLSDRFSAERPKGSFSTLEIQRTEQGDSAMYLCASSSPYDSGNQPQHFGDGTRLSIL.

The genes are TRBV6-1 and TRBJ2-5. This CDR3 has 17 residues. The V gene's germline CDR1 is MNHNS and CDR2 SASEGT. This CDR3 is CASSEGGSFGEEETQYF.

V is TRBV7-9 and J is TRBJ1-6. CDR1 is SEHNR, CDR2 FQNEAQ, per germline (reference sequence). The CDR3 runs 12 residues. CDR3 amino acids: CASSQSNSPLHF.